This T cell receptor (beta chain) came from a study of cytomegalovirus exposure and HLA in healthy donors. Turning to the study itself: Of all 400 or so donors who were genotyped, roughly 81% belonged to the Caucasian-associated ancestry cluster. Notes on the study in general: As a later analysis showed, a missense DCLRE1C variant was linked to trimming of TCR beta V- and J-genes. Another analysis was done later, and it associated over 15,000 TCR beta sequences with HLA alleles at 0.05 false discovery rate.

In regard to this clone: Its antigen is still unknown.

CDR1 and CDR2 (germline): SGHRS, YFSETQ. The CDR3 extends over 14 amino acids. J gave up 6 bases and V 7 bases, and 12 bases lay outside the gene matches. 13 Jbeta primers and 60 Vbeta primers were used for the PCR. As processed by the authors: In a later analysis, 80 million to 100 million unique TCR beta chains included roughly 11 million shared by two or more donors. TCRdb keeps only in-frame clones here, not all; method: immunoSEQ multiplex PCR. That table gives V, J and clone size, and the DNA gave D and trimming. Among about 140,000 clones listed, over 75% were seen once. The origin of this receptor is a man aged 50-59 years in good health and CMV-seronegative. Sequences were obtained from PBMCs. The chain carries TRBV5-1 and TRBJ1-1, with 7 nucleotides matching TRBD1. The CDR3 loop is CASRSDRITAEAFF. CDR3 nucleotide sequence: TGCGCCAGCCGCTCGGACAGGATAACGGCTGAAGCTTTCTTT.